This T cell receptor beta chain was captured by sequencing in a study of blood T cell repertoires in COVID-19. Study-level background: Specimens from acute and convalescent COVID-19 originated in the United States, Italy and Spain.

In the original processing: Amplification from reference gene primers served as the basis for estimated nucleated cell counts. Generated by immunoSEQ multiplex PCR, the TCRdb table keeps only in-frame clones and is missing some. V, J and clone size reflect that table, while D and trimming were determined from the DNA. The table shows 120,000 or so clones, with approximately 87% occurring only once. The CDR3 extends over 11 amino acids. Deletions cut 1 base from V and 6 bases from J, with 7 bases between. The V gene's germline CDR1 is GTSNPN and CDR2 SVGIG (reference sequence). The chain is built from TRBV30 and TRBJ2-7; D not certain. The sample consisted of peripheral blood. This sequence originates from a man in his fifties or sixties with acute or convalescent COVID-19. The CDR3 reads CAWSERIEQYF. The CDR3 coding sequence is TGTGCCTGGAGTGAGAGGATCGAGCAGTACTTC.